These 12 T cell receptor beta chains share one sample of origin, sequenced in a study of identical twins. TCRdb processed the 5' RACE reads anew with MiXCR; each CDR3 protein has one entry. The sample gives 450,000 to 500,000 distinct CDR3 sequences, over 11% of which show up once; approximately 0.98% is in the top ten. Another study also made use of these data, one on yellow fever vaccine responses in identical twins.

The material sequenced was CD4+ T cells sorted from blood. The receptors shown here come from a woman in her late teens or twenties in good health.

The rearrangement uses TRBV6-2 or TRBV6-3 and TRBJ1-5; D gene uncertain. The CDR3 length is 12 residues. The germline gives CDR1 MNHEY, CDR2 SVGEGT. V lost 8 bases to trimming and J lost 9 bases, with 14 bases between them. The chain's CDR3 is CASSPDLRPQHF. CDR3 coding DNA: TGTGCCAGCTCTCCAGACCTCAGGCCCCAGCATTTT.

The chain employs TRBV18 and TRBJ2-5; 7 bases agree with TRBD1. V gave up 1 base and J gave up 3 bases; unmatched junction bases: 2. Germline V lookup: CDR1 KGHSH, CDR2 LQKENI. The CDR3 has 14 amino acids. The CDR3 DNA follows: TGTGCCAGCTCACCACTTGGGACAGAAGAGACCCAGTACTTC. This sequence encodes CASSPLGTEETQYF.

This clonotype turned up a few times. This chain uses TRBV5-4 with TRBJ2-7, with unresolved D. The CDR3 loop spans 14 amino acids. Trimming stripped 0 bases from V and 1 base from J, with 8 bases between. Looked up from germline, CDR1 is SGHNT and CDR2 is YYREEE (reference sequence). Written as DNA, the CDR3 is TGTGCCAGCAGCTTGGAAGGGAATTCCTACGAGCAGTACTTC. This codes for CASSLEGNSYEQYF.

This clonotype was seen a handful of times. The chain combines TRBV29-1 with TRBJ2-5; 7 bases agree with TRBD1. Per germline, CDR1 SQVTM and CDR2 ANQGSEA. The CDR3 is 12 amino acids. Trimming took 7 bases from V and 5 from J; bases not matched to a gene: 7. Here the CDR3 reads CSAEGRGETQYF. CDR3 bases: TGCAGCGCTGAGGGCAGGGGGGAGACCCAGTACTTC. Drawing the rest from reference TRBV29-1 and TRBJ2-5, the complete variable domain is SAVISQKPSRDICQRGTSLTIQCQVDSQVTMMFWYRQQPGQSLTLIATANQGSEATYESGFVIDKFPISRPNLTFSTLTVSNMSPEDSSIYLCSAEGRGETQYFGPGTRLLVL.

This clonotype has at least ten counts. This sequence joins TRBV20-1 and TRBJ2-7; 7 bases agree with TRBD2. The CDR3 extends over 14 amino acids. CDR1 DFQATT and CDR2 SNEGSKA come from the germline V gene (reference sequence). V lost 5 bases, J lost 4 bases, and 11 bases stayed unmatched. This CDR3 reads CSAAPGLNLYEQYF. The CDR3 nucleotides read TGCAGTGCTGCACCGGGACTAAACCTTTACGAGCAGTACTTC.

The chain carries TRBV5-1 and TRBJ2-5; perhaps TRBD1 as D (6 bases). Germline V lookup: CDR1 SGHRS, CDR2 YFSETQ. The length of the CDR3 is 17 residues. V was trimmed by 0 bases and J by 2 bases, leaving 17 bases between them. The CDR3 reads CASSLGEGGELQETQYF. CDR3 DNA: TGCGCCAGCAGCTTGGGGGAAGGGGGTGAGCTTCAAGAGACCCAGTACTTC.

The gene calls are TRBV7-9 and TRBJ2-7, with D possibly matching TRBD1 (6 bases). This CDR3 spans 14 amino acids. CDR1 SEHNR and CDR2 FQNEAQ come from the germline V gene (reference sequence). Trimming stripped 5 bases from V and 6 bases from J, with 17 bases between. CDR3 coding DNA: TGTGCCAGCAGCGAAGGACAGTTCCCCTCCGAGCAGTACTTC. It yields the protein CASSEGQFPSEQYF.

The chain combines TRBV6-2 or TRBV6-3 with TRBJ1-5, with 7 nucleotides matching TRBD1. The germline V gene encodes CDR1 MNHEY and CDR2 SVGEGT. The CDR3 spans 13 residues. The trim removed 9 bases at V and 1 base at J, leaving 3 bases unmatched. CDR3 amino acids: CASKGASNQPQHF. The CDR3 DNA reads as TGTGCCAGTAAGGGGGCGAGCAATCAGCCCCAGCATTTT.

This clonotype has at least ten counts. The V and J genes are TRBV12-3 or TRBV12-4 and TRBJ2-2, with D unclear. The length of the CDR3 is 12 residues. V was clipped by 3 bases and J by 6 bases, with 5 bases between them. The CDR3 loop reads CASSFRSGELFF. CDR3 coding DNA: TGTGCCAGCAGTTTCAGGTCCGGGGAGCTGTTTTTT.

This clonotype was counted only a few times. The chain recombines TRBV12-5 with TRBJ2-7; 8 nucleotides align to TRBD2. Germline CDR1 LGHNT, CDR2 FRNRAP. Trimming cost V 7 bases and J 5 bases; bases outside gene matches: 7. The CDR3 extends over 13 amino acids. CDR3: CASASLAAHEQYF. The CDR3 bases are TGTGCTAGTGCCTCACTAGCGGCCCACGAGCAGTACTTC.

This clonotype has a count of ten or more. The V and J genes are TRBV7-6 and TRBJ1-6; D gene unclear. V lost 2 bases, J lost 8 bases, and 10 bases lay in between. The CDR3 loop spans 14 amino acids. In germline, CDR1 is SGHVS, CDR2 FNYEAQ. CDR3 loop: CASSLFNADSPLHF. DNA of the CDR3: TGTGCCAGCAGCTTATTCAACGCGGATTCACCCCTCCACTTT.

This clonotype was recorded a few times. This chain's CDR3 is CASSEEVRYNEQFF. Here the CDR3 DNA reads TGTGCCAGCAGTGAAGAAGTACGGTACAATGAGCAGTTCTTC. This sequence joins TRBV6-1 and TRBJ2-1; the D is unclear. Trimming took 1 base from V and 4 from J, leaving 8 bases between them. Germline V lookup: CDR1 MNHNS, CDR2 SASEGT. The CDR3 is 14 residues long.